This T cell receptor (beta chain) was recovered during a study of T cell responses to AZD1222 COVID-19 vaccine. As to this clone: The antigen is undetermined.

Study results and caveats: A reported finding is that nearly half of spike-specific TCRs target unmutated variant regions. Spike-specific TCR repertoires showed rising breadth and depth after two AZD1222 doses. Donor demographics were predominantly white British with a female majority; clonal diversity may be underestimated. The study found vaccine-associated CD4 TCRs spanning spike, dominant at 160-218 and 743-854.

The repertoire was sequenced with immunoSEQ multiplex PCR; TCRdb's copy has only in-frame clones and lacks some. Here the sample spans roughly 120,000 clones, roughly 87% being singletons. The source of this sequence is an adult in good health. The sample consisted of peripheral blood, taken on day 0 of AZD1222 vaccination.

The CDR3 nucleotides are TGTGCCAGCAGCCTAGCCTACCCGGGGTACAATGAGCAGTTCTTC. Its protein product is CASSLAYPGYNEQFF. V gene TRBV2 combines with J gene TRBJ2-1; D might be TRBD2 (5 bases). The CDR3 length is 15 residues. Germline lookup yields CDR1 SNHLY and CDR2 FYNNEI. V lost 6 bases, J lost 4 bases, and 16 bases lay in between.